This TCR beta chain was sequenced in a study of technical replicates of blood from a handful of donors. Sequencing was performed with immunoSEQ multiplex PCR; in TCRdb, only in-frame clones are kept and a portion is missing. The table includes 60,000 to 80,000 clones, about 87% detected once. The receptor comes from a human donor in good health. Some clones in this sample may be carry-over from other donors' samples. Sequencing used PBMCs.

The CDR3 protein is CASSPGQVNRAQYF. Written as DNA, the CDR3 is TGTGCCAGCTCACCGGGACAGGTGAATAGGGCCCAGTACTTC. The V call is TRBV18, the J call TRBJ2-5, with 8 positions matching TRBD1. CDR3 length: 14 amino acids. V lost 3 bases and J lost 9; bases outside the gene matches: 9. CDR1 and CDR2 (germline): KGHSH, LQKENI.